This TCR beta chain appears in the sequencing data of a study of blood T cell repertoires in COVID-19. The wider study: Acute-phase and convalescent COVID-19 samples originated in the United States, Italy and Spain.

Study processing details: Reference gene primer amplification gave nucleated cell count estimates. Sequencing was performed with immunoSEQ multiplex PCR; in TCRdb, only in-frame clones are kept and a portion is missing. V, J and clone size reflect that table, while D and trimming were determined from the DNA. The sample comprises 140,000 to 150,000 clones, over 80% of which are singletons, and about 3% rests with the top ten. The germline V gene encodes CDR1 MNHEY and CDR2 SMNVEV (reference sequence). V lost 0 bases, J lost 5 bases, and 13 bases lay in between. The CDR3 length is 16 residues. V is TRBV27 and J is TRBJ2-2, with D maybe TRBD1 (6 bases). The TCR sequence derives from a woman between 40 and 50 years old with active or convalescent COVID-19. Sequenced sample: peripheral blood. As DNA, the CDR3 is TGTGCCAGCAGTTTATCATGGGGGCGAGGGACCGGGGAGCTGTTTTTT. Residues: CASSLSWGRGTGELFF.